This paragraph reports one TCR beta chain. In chemo-refractory metastatic non-small-cell lung cancer, patients got ipilimumab CTLA-4 blockade together with focal radiation. The sample comes from a study of radiotherapy plus CTLA-4 blockade in lung cancer. Profiling relied on immunoSEQ multiplex PCR, and the TCRdb table lists in-frame clones only, not all of them. This table holds some 67,000 clones, approximately 79% found once. The germline CDR1 and CDR2 sequences are MNHNY and SVGAGI (reference sequence). The CDR3 contains 16 residues. Trimming cost V 0 bases and J 1 base, with 10 bases left between them.

The source of this sequence is a human donor with non-small cell lung cancer whose response to radiotherapy plus ipilimumab could not be evaluated. Some clones in this sample may be carry-over from other donors' samples. The sequences come from peripheral blood, collected from a patient treated with radiotherapy plus ipilimumab. This chain links TRBV6-6 with TRBJ1-5, with no clear D. CDR3 coding DNA: TGTGCCAGCAGTTACTCGACAATGGCCAGCAATCAGCCCCAGCATTTT. Protein product: CASSYSTMASNQPQHF.